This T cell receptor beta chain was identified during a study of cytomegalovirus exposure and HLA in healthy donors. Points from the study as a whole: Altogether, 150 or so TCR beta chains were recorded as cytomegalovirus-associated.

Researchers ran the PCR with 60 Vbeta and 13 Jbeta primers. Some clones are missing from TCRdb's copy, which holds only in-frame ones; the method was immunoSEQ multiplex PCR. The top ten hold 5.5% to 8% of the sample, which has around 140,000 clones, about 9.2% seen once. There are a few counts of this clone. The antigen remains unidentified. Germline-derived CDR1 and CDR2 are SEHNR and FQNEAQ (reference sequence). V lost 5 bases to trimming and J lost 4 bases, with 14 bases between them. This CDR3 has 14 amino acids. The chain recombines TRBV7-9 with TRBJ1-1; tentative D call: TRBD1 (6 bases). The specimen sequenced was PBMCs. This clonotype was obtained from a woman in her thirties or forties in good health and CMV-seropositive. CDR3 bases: TGTGCCAGCAGCCCACAGGGTTTTCGCACTGAAGCTTTCTTT. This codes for CASSPQGFRTEAFF.